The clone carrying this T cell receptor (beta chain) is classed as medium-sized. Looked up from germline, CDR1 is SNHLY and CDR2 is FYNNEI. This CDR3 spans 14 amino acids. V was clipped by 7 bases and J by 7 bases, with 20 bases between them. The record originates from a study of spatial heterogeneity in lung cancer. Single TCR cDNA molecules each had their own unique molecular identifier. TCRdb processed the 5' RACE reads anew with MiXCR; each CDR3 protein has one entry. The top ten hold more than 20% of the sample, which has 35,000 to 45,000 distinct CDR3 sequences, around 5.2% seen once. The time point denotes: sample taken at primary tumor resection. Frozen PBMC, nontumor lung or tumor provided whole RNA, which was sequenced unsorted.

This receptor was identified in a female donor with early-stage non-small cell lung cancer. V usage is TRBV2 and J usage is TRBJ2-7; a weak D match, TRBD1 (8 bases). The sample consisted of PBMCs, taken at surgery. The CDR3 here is CASMADRGAGEQYF. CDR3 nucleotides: TGTGCCAGCATGGCTGACAGGGGAGCGGGGGAGCAGTACTTC. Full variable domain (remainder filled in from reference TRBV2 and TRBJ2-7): EPEVTQTPSHQVTQMGQEVILRCVPISNHLYFYWYRQILGQKVEFLVSFYNNEISEKSEIFDDQFSVERPDGSNFTLKIRSTKLEDSAMYFCASMADRGAGEQYFGPGTRLTVT.